Given below is one T cell receptor beta chain in context. The antigen remains unidentified. These data belong to a study of post-analysis software for immune sequencing data. Background on the study: The cohort encompassed relapsing-remitting, secondary progressive and progressive-relapsing multiple sclerosis disease courses. Whole-study findings and limits: A significant reduction in normalized Chao1 diversity was observed in multiple sclerosis patients versus controls. F measure showed strong co-clustering of same-batch samples. Patients used about five TRBV segments, including TRBV5-6, TRBV5-1 and TRBV20-1, more often than controls.

In germline, CDR1 is MNHEY, CDR2 SMNVEV (reference sequence). Trimming took off 8 bases at V and 2 bases at J, with 17 bases between the two ends. The CDR3 has 15 residues. Included in the TCR beta cDNA libraries were unique molecular identifiers. A population of about 1 to 11 million T cells gave rise to roughly 500,000 cDNA molecules. MiXCR, run by TCRdb on the PCR reads, gives a single entry per CDR3 protein. The sample holds some 260,000 distinct CDR3 sequences, 36% seen once. The V call is TRBV27, the J call TRBJ2-3; perhaps TRBD2 as D (6 bases). The sequence was obtained from a girl aged 5 to 17 with multiple sclerosis. Sequenced sample: blood. The CDR3 here is CASWPRDRFTDTQYF. CDR3 nucleotide sequence: TGTGCCAGCTGGCCGCGGGACCGATTCACAGATACGCAGTATTTT.